These T cell receptor beta chains were read from a single sample in a study of post-analysis software for immune sequencing data. One entry per CDR3 protein results from TCRdb running MiXCR on the PCR reads. The repertoire holds hundreds of thousands of distinct CDR3 sequences, with under 70% as singletons. The sequenced sample was blood. Receptors were obtained from a girl aged 5-17 years with multiple sclerosis. CDR3s include the opening cysteine and the closing phenylalanine or tryptophan. The D gene is left open where the match is weak. Expanded clones are given a class, and other clones once, few, many or no size at all.

cdr3_length: 14
clone_size: -
j_call: TRBJ1-2
v_call: TRBV9
d_call: -
cdr3_nt: TGTGCCAGCAGCGCCCCCATTGGGGCCGGGGGCTACACCTTC
cdr3_aa: CASSAPIGAGGYTF

cdr3_length: 14
clone_size: -
j_call: TRBJ2-1
v_call: TRBV15
d_call: TRBD1
cdr3_nt: TGTGCCACCAGCAGAGGACAGGGAACGGATGAGCAGTTCTTC
cdr3_aa: CATSRGQGTDEQFF

cdr3_length: 16
clone_size: once
j_call: TRBJ2-6
v_call: TRBV5-5
d_call: -
cdr3_nt: TGTGCCAGCAGCTTGGAGTGGGACTCTGGGGCCAACGTCCTGACTTTC
cdr3_aa: CASSLEWDSGANVLTF

cdr3_length: 15
clone_size: once
j_call: TRBJ2-3
v_call: TRBV3-1
d_call: -
cdr3_nt: TGTGCCAGCAGCCAAGTTAGGCGGGCCGCTGATACGCAGTATTTT
cdr3_aa: CASSQVRRAADTQYF

cdr3_length: 13
clone_size: few
j_call: TRBJ2-7
v_call: TRBV7-2
d_call: -
cdr3_nt: TGTGCCAGCAGCTTTGACCTGTACTACGAGCAGTACTTC
cdr3_aa: CASSFDLYYEQYF

cdr3_length: 15
clone_size: -
j_call: TRBJ2-3
v_call: TRBV5-1
d_call: TRBD2
cdr3_nt: TGCGCCAGCAGCCTCATAGCGGGGGGCACAGATACGCAGTATTTT
cdr3_aa: CASSLIAGGTDTQYF

cdr3_length: 14
clone_size: -
j_call: TRBJ2-5
v_call: TRBV7-9
d_call: -
cdr3_nt: TGTGCCAGCAGCTCTGGATTTGGGGGAGAGACCCAGTACTTC
cdr3_aa: CASSSGFGGETQYF

cdr3_length: 14
clone_size: few
j_call: TRBJ2-5
v_call: TRBV11-1
d_call: -
cdr3_nt: TGTGCCAGCAGCTTAGAGGTCCGCGGCGAGACCCAGTACTTC
cdr3_aa: CASSLEVRGETQYF

cdr3_length: 15
clone_size: -
j_call: TRBJ2-3
v_call: TRBV4-1
d_call: TRBD1
cdr3_nt: TGCGCCAGCAGCCGATCGGACAGGGCCACAGATACGCAGTATTTT
cdr3_aa: CASSRSDRATDTQYF

cdr3_length: 16
clone_size: -
j_call: TRBJ2-5
v_call: TRBV6-1
d_call: -
cdr3_nt: TGTGCCAGCGGGAGGCTCCGGGGGGCCCTCCAAGAGACCCAGTACTTC
cdr3_aa: CASGRLRGALQETQYF

cdr3_length: 16
clone_size: few
j_call: TRBJ2-5
v_call: TRBV9
d_call: TRBD1
cdr3_nt: TGTGCCAGCAGCGAGGGCGCCGGGACAGGGGGAGAGACCCAGTACTTC
cdr3_aa: CASSEGAGTGGETQYF

cdr3_length: 16
clone_size: -
j_call: TRBJ2-7
v_call: TRBV6-8
d_call: TRBD2
cdr3_nt: TGTGCCAGCAGTGACGGACTAGCGGGAGTTAGCTACGAGCAGTACTTC
cdr3_aa: CASSDGLAGVSYEQYF

cdr3_length: 14
clone_size: -
j_call: TRBJ2-7
v_call: TRBV7-2
d_call: TRBD1
cdr3_nt: TGTGCCAGCACCACAGGACAGGGGGGGTACGAGCAGTACTTC
cdr3_aa: CASTTGQGGYEQYF

cdr3_length: 12
clone_size: -
j_call: TRBJ1-1
v_call: TRBV7-9
d_call: -
cdr3_nt: TGTGCCAGCAGCTTAGGGGCCACTGAAGCTTTCTTT
cdr3_aa: CASSLGATEAFF

cdr3_length: 14
clone_size: -
j_call: TRBJ2-7
v_call: TRBV29-1
d_call: -
cdr3_nt: TGCAGCGTTGAAGGACCACTCAGCCACAATGAGCAGTACTTC
cdr3_aa: CSVEGPLSHNEQYF

cdr3_length: 15
clone_size: -
j_call: TRBJ1-2
v_call: TRBV12-3/TRBV12-4
d_call: TRBD1
cdr3_nt: TGTGCCAGCAGTAGGAAAAAGACAGGGACGGGAGGCTACACCTTC
cdr3_aa: CASSRKKTGTGGYTF

cdr3_length: 17
clone_size: -
j_call: TRBJ1-5
v_call: TRBV7-9
d_call: TRBD1
cdr3_nt: TGTGCCAGCAGCTTAGAGCTCGGCCAGGGGGCAGCTCAGCCCCAGCATTTT
cdr3_aa: CASSLELGQGAAQPQHF

cdr3_length: 14
clone_size: -
j_call: TRBJ2-7
v_call: TRBV6-5
d_call: -
cdr3_nt: TGTGCCAGCAACTCGGGACGCCAATCCTACGAGCAGTACTTC
cdr3_aa: CASNSGRQSYEQYF

cdr3_length: 11
clone_size: -
j_call: TRBJ1-2
v_call: TRBV20-1
d_call: -
cdr3_nt: TGCAGTGCGCCAGGGATACATGGCTACACCTTC
cdr3_aa: CSAPGIHGYTF

cdr3_length: 11
clone_size: -
j_call: TRBJ2-4
v_call: TRBV29-1
d_call: TRBD1
cdr3_nt: TGCAGCTTGTTACAGGGGGACATTCAGTACTTC
cdr3_aa: CSLLQGDIQYF

cdr3_length: 15
clone_size: few
j_call: TRBJ2-7
v_call: TRBV13
d_call: TRBD1
cdr3_nt: TGTGCCAGCAGCCTGGACTCAACAGGGGCCTACGAGCAGTACTTC
cdr3_aa: CASSLDSTGAYEQYF

cdr3_length: 18
clone_size: few
j_call: TRBJ2-4
v_call: TRBV21-1
d_call: -
cdr3_nt: TGTGCCAGCAGCAACAGGACTAGCGGGTTGAGGGCCAAAAACATTCAGTACTTC
cdr3_aa: CASSNRTSGLRAKNIQYF

cdr3_length: 14
clone_size: -
j_call: TRBJ2-4
v_call: TRBV29-1
d_call: -
cdr3_nt: TGCAGCGCTTTCGGTCGTCTAGCCAAAAACATTCAGTACTTC
cdr3_aa: CSAFGRLAKNIQYF

cdr3_length: 12
clone_size: few
j_call: TRBJ2-3
v_call: TRBV15
d_call: -
cdr3_nt: TGTGCCATTGGGCTGGGGTCCGATACGCAGTATTTT
cdr3_aa: CAIGLGSDTQYF

cdr3_length: 15
clone_size: -
j_call: TRBJ2-5
v_call: TRBV7-2
d_call: TRBD1
cdr3_nt: TGTGCCAGCAGCTACCGGGACAGGGTATACGAGACCCAGTACTTC
cdr3_aa: CASSYRDRVYETQYF

cdr3_length: 15
clone_size: few
j_call: TRBJ1-2
v_call: TRBV7-2
d_call: -
cdr3_nt: TGTGCCAGCAGCTTAGCGGGGATCTCTAACTATGGCTACACTTTC
cdr3_aa: CASSLAGISNYGYTF

cdr3_length: 14
clone_size: -
j_call: TRBJ2-2
v_call: TRBV7-2
d_call: TRBD2
cdr3_nt: TGTGCCAGCACCCCGCCGGGGGGGCCCGGGGAGCTGTTTTTT
cdr3_aa: CASTPPGGPGELFF

cdr3_length: 14
clone_size: -
j_call: TRBJ2-1
v_call: TRBV4-2
d_call: -
cdr3_nt: TGTGTCAGCAGCCAAGTCAAGGGTAGCGATGAGCAGTTCTTC
cdr3_aa: CVSSQVKGSDEQFF

cdr3_length: 15
clone_size: few
j_call: TRBJ1-6
v_call: TRBV6-2/TRBV6-3
d_call: -
cdr3_nt: TGTGCCAGTAGTGGCCTGATTACAAGAGATTCACCCCTCCACTTT
cdr3_aa: CASSGLITRDSPLHF

cdr3_length: 16
clone_size: -
j_call: TRBJ2-3
v_call: TRBV7-6
d_call: -
cdr3_nt: TGTGCCAGCAGCTTAGCGAGGCGGGGAAGCACAGATACGCAGTATTTT
cdr3_aa: CASSLARRGSTDTQYF

cdr3_length: 15
clone_size: few
j_call: TRBJ2-7
v_call: TRBV29-1
d_call: -
cdr3_nt: TGCAGCGTTGAAGATCGGGGGTCCCCCCACTACGAGCAGTACTTC
cdr3_aa: CSVEDRGSPHYEQYF

cdr3_length: 16
clone_size: -
j_call: TRBJ2-1
v_call: TRBV7-2
d_call: -
cdr3_nt: TGTGCCAGCAGCTTAGCGCTTAGGACGGATTACAATGAGCAGTTCTTC
cdr3_aa: CASSLALRTDYNEQFF